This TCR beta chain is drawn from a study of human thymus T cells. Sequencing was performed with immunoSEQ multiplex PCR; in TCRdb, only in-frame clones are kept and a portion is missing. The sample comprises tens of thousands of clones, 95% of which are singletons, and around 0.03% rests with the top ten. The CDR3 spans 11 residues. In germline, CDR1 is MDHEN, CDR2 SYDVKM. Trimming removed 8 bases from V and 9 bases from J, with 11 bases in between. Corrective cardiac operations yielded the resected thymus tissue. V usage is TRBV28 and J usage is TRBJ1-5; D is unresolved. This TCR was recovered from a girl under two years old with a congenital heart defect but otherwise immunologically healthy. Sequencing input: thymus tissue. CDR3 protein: CASRSWGPQHF. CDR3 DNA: TGTGCCAGCCGATCATGGGGGCCCCAGCATTTT.